This T cell receptor beta chain comes out of a study of blood T cell repertoires in COVID-19. Study-level background: The origin of the acute and convalescent COVID-19 samples was the United States, Italy and Spain. T cells, B-cell-depleted T cells, or PBMCs supplied cDNA or gDNA.

The CDR3 loop spans 13 amino acids. V lost 3 bases and J lost 6, with 10 bases in between. Germline lookup yields CDR1 SGHTA and CDR2 FQGNSA. In the original analysis: Nucleated cell counts were estimated from reference gene primer amplification. Produced via immunoSEQ multiplex PCR; TCRdb's table is partial and in-frame only. V and J calls plus clone size are reproduced from that table; the DNA served to infer D and trimming. The sample contains about 120,000 clones, approximately 82% of which appear only once. The sample comprised peripheral blood. The chain links TRBV7-2 to TRBJ2-3, with D unclear. This clonotype originated in a man older than 75 with active or convalescent COVID-19. This CDR3 reads CASSFEAPDTQYF. In nucleotides, the CDR3 is TGTGCCAGCAGCTTTGAGGCGCCGGATACGCAGTATTTT.